One sample yielded the 24 T cell receptor beta chains listed below, sequenced in a study of OX40 agonist ivuxolimab in advanced cancers. TCRdb's copy holds only in-frame clones and misses some; the assay was immunoSEQ multiplex PCR. The repertoire includes around 75,000 clones, about 90% of them detected once, and 9% to 10% sits in the top ten. This sample comprised CD4+ or CD8+ T cells sorted from blood, obtained in a trial of the OX40 agonist ivuxolimab. The receptors originated from an adult with an advanced solid tumor such as melanoma, head and neck, liver or kidney cancer.

V and J are TRBV6-1 and TRBJ1-2, with a possible D match to TRBD1 (5 bases). Germline V gene data show CDR1 as MNHNS and CDR2 as SASEGT. The CDR3 loop spans 13 amino acids. V was cut by 3 bases and J by 3 bases, with 8 bases left in between. The CDR3 loop reads CASSERGDYGYTF. The CDR3 nucleotides are TGTGCCAGCAGTGAGAGGGGTGACTATGGCTACACCTTC.

The V call is TRBV5-5, the J call TRBJ1-1; 9 bases are shared with TRBD1. Germline V gene sequence: CDR1 SGHKS, CDR2 YYEKEE (reference sequence). J gave up 3 bases and V 2 bases, and 5 bases lay outside the gene matches. This CDR3 has 15 amino acids. This CDR3 reads CASSFGQGRDTEAFF. The DNA of the CDR3 is TGTGCCAGCAGCTTCGGACAGGGGAGAGACACTGAAGCTTTCTTT.

This clone was seen a single time. The chain uses TRBV10-3 and TRBJ2-2; D unresolved. The CDR3 loop spans 14 amino acids. Trimming pared 3 bases from V and 2 bases from J, leaving 7 bases between. The V gene's germline CDR1 is ENHRY and CDR2 SYGVKD. CDR3: CAISESRNTGELFF. For the CDR3, the DNA is TGTGCCATCAGTGAATCCAGAAACACCGGGGAGCTGTTTTTT.

The chain couples TRBV5-1 to TRBJ1-2; TRBD1 agrees at 7 bases. CDR1 is SGHRS and CDR2 is YFSETQ in the germline V gene. J was trimmed by 4 bases and V by 0 bases; bases with no gene match: 3. There are 14 residues in the CDR3. CDR3 in DNA: TGCGCCAGCAGCTTGGTCGGGGACAGCTATGGCTACACCTTC. The encoded protein is CASSLVGDSYGYTF.

This chain links TRBV6-5 with TRBJ1-1; D may be TRBD1 (6 bases). Trimming took off 4 bases at V and 0 bases at J, with 12 bases between the two ends. Germline CDR1 is MNHEY and CDR2 is SVGAGI. The CDR3 covers 15 residues. CDR3 amino acids: CASSLNRVLNTEAFF. The CDR3 nucleotides are TGTGCCAGCAGTTTAAACAGGGTTTTGAACACTGAAGCTTTCTTT.

The chain joins TRBV5-4 to TRBJ2-2; 12 bases line up with TRBD2. The V gene end was trimmed by 3 bases and the J gene end by 5 bases; junction bases not matched to a gene: 8. The CDR3 totals 17 residues. The germline V gene encodes CDR1 SGHNT and CDR2 YYREEE (reference sequence). CDR3 loop: CASSSGTSGSRTGELFF. The CDR3 DNA sequence: TGTGCCAGCAGCTCCGGGACTAGCGGGTCAAGGACCGGGGAGCTGTTTTTT. Looking up the rest from reference TRBV5-4 and TRBJ2-2 gives the full variable domain: ETGVTQSPTHLIKTRGQQVTLRCSSQSGHNTVSWYQQALGQGPQFIFQYYREEENGRGNFPPRFSGLQFPNYSSELNVNALELDDSALYLCASSSGTSGSRTGELFFGEGSRLTVL.

This clone was seen a single time. This chain connects TRBV19 to TRBJ1-1; no definite D call. The germline V gene has CDR1 LNHDA and CDR2 SQIVND (reference sequence). Trimming took 5 bases from V and 2 from J, leaving 12 bases between them. This CDR3 spans 14 amino acids. Written as DNA, the CDR3 is TGTGCCAGTAGTCCTCTCCTCCTTAACACTGAAGCTTTCTTT. Its translation: CASSPLLLNTEAFF.

This clone has just one count. V is TRBV6-1 and J is TRBJ1-3; 8 nucleotides align to TRBD1. Germline assignment: CDR1 MNHNS and CDR2 SASEGT. The CDR3 covers 15 residues. The V gene end was trimmed by 5 bases and the J gene end by 3 bases; junction bases not matched to a gene: 6. The CDR3 reads CASSFRGLVGNTIYF. In nucleotides, the CDR3 is TGTGCCAGCAGTTTCAGGGGGCTTGTTGGAAACACCATATATTTT.

This chain joins TRBV18 and TRBJ1-2; D is uncertain. The ends were cut back, 4 bases at V and 8 bases at J, with 17 bases in the middle. This CDR3 spans 14 amino acids. Germline loops: CDR1 KGHSH, CDR2 LQKENI. In DNA, the CDR3 is TGTGCCAGCTCACTGGTCGGGATGCTGAACGGCTACACCTTC. As protein: CASSLVGMLNGYTF. The full variable domain, its missing parts supplied by reference TRBV18 and TRBJ1-2, is NAGVMQNPRHLVRRRGQEARLRCSPMKGHSHVYWYRQLPEEGLKFMVYLQKENIIDESGMPKERFSAEFPKEGPSILRIQQVVRGDSAAYFCASSLVGMLNGYTFGSGTRLTVV.

J is TRBJ2-1 and V is TRBV7-9, with TRBD2 as a possible D gene (6 bases). CDR1 is SEHNR, CDR2 FQNEAQ, per germline (reference sequence). Trimming pared 1 base from V and 13 bases from J, leaving 14 bases between. The CDR3 consists of 13 residues. CDR3 in DNA: TGTGCCAGCAGCTTAGGGGGTCGGGGGATCCAGTTCTTC. It is translated as CASSLGGRGIQFF.

The J gene is TRBJ1-3, the V gene TRBV5-4; no definite D call. Germline CDR1 SGHNT, CDR2 YYREEE (reference sequence). The CDR3 has 12 amino acids. Between the trimmed V and J ends, which lost 10 bases and 4 bases, there was a span of 12 bases. For the CDR3, the DNA is TGTGCCTTCGACACCGCGGGAAACACCATATATTTT. It codes for CAFDTAGNTIYF.

This clone was recorded only once. CDR3 protein: CASSQVGSPRDTQYF. The CDR3 DNA follows: TGCGCCAGCAGCCAAGTAGGTTCCCCCAGAGATACGCAGTATTTT. This rearrangement joins TRBV4-1 to TRBJ2-3; D not resolved. Trimming took off 1 base at V and 5 bases at J, with 13 bases between the two ends. Germline V gene lookup returns CDR1 MGHRA and CDR2 YSYEKL. The CDR3 totals 15 residues.

The chain uses TRBV5-1 and TRBJ1-2; D remains unclear. With 0 bases removed from V and 1 base from J, the gap between germline ends came to 7 bases. This CDR3 has 14 amino acids. Germline-derived CDR1 and CDR2 are SGHRS and YFSETQ. This CDR3 is CASSLGRINYGYTF. CDR3 nucleotide sequence: TGCGCCAGCAGCTTGGGGCGAATTAACTATGGCTACACCTTC. The full variable domain, completed using reference TRBV5-1 and TRBJ1-2, is KAGVTQTPRYLIKTRGQQVTLSCSPISGHRSVSWYQQTPGQGLQFLFEYFSETQRNKGNFPGRFSGRQFSNSRSEMNVSTLELGDSALYLCASSLGRINYGYTFGSGTRLTVV.

The J gene is TRBJ1-3, the V gene TRBV28; D is ambiguous. Trimming pared 5 bases from V and 6 bases from J, leaving 11 bases between. Germline assignment: CDR1 MDHEN and CDR2 SYDVKM. The CDR3 extends over 13 amino acids. The CDR3 DNA reads TGTGCCAGCAGTATACCCGGGAAAAACACCATATATTTT. Protein: CASSIPGKNTIYF.

The sample holds one count of this clone. The chain couples TRBV5-1 to TRBJ1-2; D is possibly TRBD1 (6 bases). The CDR3 runs to 15 residues. Between the trimmed V and J ends, which lost 3 bases and 4 bases, there was a span of 16 bases. Germline V gives CDR1 SGHRS, CDR2 YFSETQ. CDR3 amino acids: CASSYSPGGSYGYTF. The CDR3 region has the DNA TGCGCCAGCAGCTACAGCCCTGGGGGCTCCTATGGCTACACCTTC.

This clone was detected only once. J is TRBJ2-1 and V is TRBV9; D may be TRBD2 (7 bases). Per the germline V gene, CDR1 is SGDLS and CDR2 is YYNGEE. Trimming left V 3 bases short and J 6 bases short, with 16 bases between. The CDR3 runs 15 residues. Here the CDR3 DNA reads TGTGCCAGCAGCGGTTCTAGTGGGGGGGCCAATGAGCAGTTCTTC. As protein: CASSGSSGGANEQFF. Looking up the rest from reference TRBV9 and TRBJ2-1 gives the full variable domain: DSGVTQTPKHLITATGQRVTLRCSPRSGDLSVYWYQQSLDQGLQFLIQYYNGEERAKGNILERFSAQQFPDLHSELNLSSLELGDSALYFCASSGSSGGANEQFFGPGTRLTVL.

The CDR3 loop is CASSLRGGLFF. The CDR3, as DNA: TGTGCCAGCAGTTTAAGGGGAGGACTGTTTTTT. J is TRBJ1-4 and V is TRBV28, with D perhaps matching TRBD1 (5 bases). Germline CDR1 and CDR2: MDHEN and SYDVKM. Between the trimmed V and J ends, which lost 2 bases and 13 bases, there was a span of 8 bases. This CDR3 is built from 11 residues.

V is TRBV27 and J is TRBJ2-2; the match to TRBD2 covers 7 bases. CDR3 length: 19 residues. The ends lost 2 bases at V and 5 bases at J; junction bases unmatched: 17. CDR1 and CDR2 (germline): MNHEY, SMNVEV (reference sequence). The CDR3 DNA is TGTGCCAGCAGTTTAAGGTTTCTATTCGCGGGAGAGTTAACCGGGGAGCTGTTTTTT. Residues: CASSLRFLFAGELTGELFF.

The chain employs TRBV5-4 and TRBJ2-5; no definite D call. V dropped 4 bases and J dropped 0 bases, with 4 bases sitting between them. The germline V gene encodes CDR1 SGHNT and CDR2 YYREEE (reference sequence). This CDR3 has 12 residues. CDR3 coding DNA: TGTGCCAGCAGCCGAAACCAAGAGACCCAGTACTTC. Translated, it gives CASSRNQETQYF.

The chain uses TRBV10-2 and TRBJ1-2, with D perhaps matching TRBD1 (5 bases). V shed 0 bases and J shed 5 bases, with 10 bases lying between them. CDR1 and CDR2 from the germline V gene are WSHSY and SAAADI. This CDR3 region has 14 residues. The CDR3 reads CASSESAGRYGYTF. As DNA, the CDR3 is TGCGCCAGCAGTGAGTCAGCGGGACGGTATGGCTACACCTTC.

The gene calls are TRBV2 and TRBJ1-2; TRBD1 matches at 7 bases. This CDR3 contains 14 residues. The V segment lost 4 bases and the J segment 4 bases; nucleotides outside the gene matches: 6. CDR1 and CDR2 from the germline V gene are SNHLY and FYNNEI. The CDR3: CASSGGGRGYGYTF. The CDR3 bases are TGTGCCAGCAGTGGAGGGGGCAGGGGCTATGGCTACACCTTC. Full variable domain (remainder filled in from reference TRBV2 and TRBJ1-2): EPEVTQTPSHQVTQMGQEVILRCVPISNHLYFYWYRQILGQKVEFLVSFYNNEISEKSEIFDDQFSVERPDGSNFTLKIRSTKLEDSAMYFCASSGGGRGYGYTFGSGTRLTVV.

A single count supports this clone. The gene calls are TRBV6-1 and TRBJ2-5; D not certain. Germline CDR1 reads MNHNS; CDR2 reads SASEGT. V lost 2 bases and J lost 4, with 5 bases in between. The CDR3 is made up of 12 amino acids. The CDR3 DNA reads TGTGCCAGCAGTGAACGGGTAGAGACCCAGTACTTC. Translated: CASSERVETQYF.

V gene TRBV15 combines with J gene TRBJ2-6; TRBD2 is a possible D gene (6 bases). The length of the CDR3 is 13 residues. Trimming stripped 8 bases from V and 4 bases from J, with 9 bases between. Looked up from germline, CDR1 is LNHNV and CDR2 is YYDKDF (reference sequence). CDR3 nucleotide sequence: TGTGCCACCTCCCGGGGGGGGGCCAACGTCCTGACTTTC. Its protein is CATSRGGANVLTF.

The chain couples TRBV20-1 to TRBJ1-2; TRBD1 matches at 7 bases. The CDR3 sequence is 11 residues long. The germline V gene has CDR1 DFQATT and CDR2 SNEGSKA (reference sequence). J gave up 7 bases and V 6 bases, and 5 bases lay outside the gene matches. Written as DNA, the CDR3 is TGCAGTGCCACAGGGGCGGGTGGCTACACCTTC. Protein sequence: CSATGAGGYTF.